These 20 T cell receptor beta chains were sequenced from one sample in a study of T cells in Graves' hyperthyroidism and ophthalmopathy (dated by TCRdb to about 2019). The library was generated by multiplex PCR. Sequencing was carried out with an Illumina HiSeq 2000. The TCR beta CDR3 regions were amplified from RNA transcripts. For the first round of RT-PCR on the TCR CDR3, the HTBI primer set was used together with the Qiagen OneStep RT-PCR kit. The public reads were quality trimmed at Q25 with fastp and then assembled into clones with MiXCR by TCRdb, keeping productive beta chains. Under each unique CDR3 protein, matching rows form one entry showing the most common genes and DNA. The sample profile shows hundreds of thousands of distinct CDR3 sequences; 15% to 20% of them were found once. The ten largest account for 3.7% of the sample. The sample comprised blood. The source is a woman aged 18-29 years with Graves' hyperthyroidism.

This clonotype came up many times. V usage is TRBV6-1 and J usage is TRBJ1-5; TRBD1 matches 8 bases. V dropped 7 bases and J dropped 5; count of bases not matched to a gene: 4. The germline gives CDR1 MNHNS, CDR2 SASEGT. This CDR3 has 13 amino acids. The CDR3, as DNA: TGTGCCAGCACGCGGGACAGGTATCAGCCCCAGCATTTT. Translation: CASTRDRYQPQHF.

In its sample, this clonotype was seen many times. The chain couples TRBV15 to TRBJ1-2; D is undetermined. V gave up 0 bases and J gave up 8 bases, with 13 bases separating them. The length of the CDR3 is 14 residues. CDR1 is LNHNV and CDR2 is YYDKDF in the germline V gene (reference sequence). This chain's CDR3 is CATSRDSRSLGYTF. For the CDR3, the DNA is TGTGCCACCAGCAGAGATAGCCGGTCTCTGGGCTACACCTTC.

This clonotype was counted ten times or more. CDR3 in DNA: TGTGCCAGCAGTGAAGTGATGGGGTGGAGGTCCTACGAGCAGTACTTC. It is translated as CASSEVMGWRSYEQYF. The chain has TRBV6-1 and TRBJ2-7, with D possibly TRBD2 on 5 matching bases. Per germline, CDR1 MNHNS and CDR2 SASEGT. Trimming took 1 base from V and 1 from J, leaving 14 bases between them. There are 16 residues in the CDR3.

This clonotype came up many times. The chain combines TRBV7-3 with TRBJ1-1; D unclear. The ends were cut back, 3 bases at V and 0 bases at J, with 14 bases in the middle. Germline V gene lookup returns CDR1 SGHTA and CDR2 FQGTGA. The CDR3 is 16 amino acids. This CDR3 is CASSLLHRGLNTEAFF. The CDR3 DNA reads as TGTGCCAGCAGCTTGTTGCACCGAGGTCTGAACACTGAAGCTTTCTTT.

This clonotype was counted at least ten times. The chain links TRBV6-1 to TRBJ1-1, with D hard to call. The CDR3 is made up of 13 amino acids. V was clipped by 1 base and J by 3 bases, with 6 bases between them. Germline assignment: CDR1 MNHNS and CDR2 SASEGT. CDR3 nucleotides: TGTGCCAGCAGTGAAGGAAGTTACACTGAAGCTTTCTTT. Its protein is CASSEGSYTEAFF.

The J gene is TRBJ1-1, the V gene TRBV3-1; 7 nucleotides match TRBD1. The CDR3 contains 13 residues. V shed 4 bases, J shed 10 bases, and the junction held 9 bases outside the gene matches. The germline V gene has CDR1 LGHDT and CDR2 YNNKEL (reference sequence). This chain's CDR3 is CASSPRTGPLAFF. For the CDR3, the DNA is TGTGCCAGCAGCCCCCGGACAGGCCCGTTAGCTTTCTTT. The variable domain in full, with the rest retrieved from reference TRBV3-1 and TRBJ1-1, is DTAVSQTPKYLVTQMGNDKSIKCEQNLGHDTMYWYKQDSKKFLKIMFSYNNKELIINETVPNRFSPKSPDKAHLNLHINSLELGDSAVYFCASSPRTGPLAFFGQGTRLTVV.

This clonotype was recorded many times. This chain links TRBV11-2 with TRBJ2-5; 13 bases are a match to TRBD2. CDR3 size: 16 residues. Germline CDR1 reads SGHAT; CDR2 reads FQNNGV. The V and J ends lost 1 base and 4 bases, in that order; junction bases with no gene match: 3. The CDR3 bases are TGTGCCAGCAGCTTAGTTCGACTAGCGGGGGGAGAGACCCAGTACTTC. This translates into CASSLVRLAGGETQYF.

This clonotype was picked up many times. The CDR3 loop is CASSTGFMDYGYTF. In DNA form, the CDR3 reads TGTGCCAGCAGTACAGGGTTTATGGACTATGGCTACACCTTC. V and J are TRBV12-3 or TRBV12-4 and TRBJ1-2; D may be TRBD1 (6 bases). This CDR3 is 14 amino acids long. V lost 5 bases and J 3 bases, leaving 13 bases between the germline ends.

This clonotype was seen ten or more times. J is TRBJ1-1 and V is TRBV9; D remains ambiguous. V dropped 0 bases and J dropped 7 bases, with 10 bases sitting between them. CDR3 length: 13 residues. CDR1 SGDLS and CDR2 YYNGEE come from the germline V gene. This CDR3 is CASSVGGRGEAFF. The CDR3 DNA sequence: TGTGCCAGCAGCGTAGGAGGCAGAGGTGAAGCTTTCTTT.

In this sample, this clonotype turned up many times. The rearrangement joins TRBV20-1 to TRBJ1-1; D call uncertain. Germline loops: CDR1 DFQATT, CDR2 SNEGSKA (reference sequence). Trimming took off 6 bases at V and 1 base at J, with 12 bases between the two ends. The CDR3 runs 13 residues. The CDR3 sequence is CSAMLWENTEAFF. CDR3 nucleotides: TGCAGTGCCATGCTATGGGAGAACACTGAAGCTTTCTTT.

This clonotype was seen ten or more times. The chain combines TRBV20-1 with TRBJ1-2; D gene uncertain. Germline V gene lookup returns CDR1 DFQATT and CDR2 SNEGSKA (reference sequence). The CDR3 is 15 amino acids. Trimming took 6 bases from V and 3 from J, leaving 20 bases between them. This chain's CDR3 is CSASVLFLRYYGYTF. The CDR3, as DNA: TGCAGTGCCTCCGTCCTATTTCTTCGGTACTATGGCTACACCTTC.

J is TRBJ1-5 and V is TRBV12-3 or TRBV12-4; D not certain. The CDR3 length is 12 residues. V was shortened by 6 bases and J by 5 bases, with 8 bases between the two germline ends. CDR3 nucleotides: TGTGCCAGCAGGACCCAGTATCAGCCCCAGCATTTT. Amino acid sequence: CASRTQYQPQHF.

As for this clonotype: This CDR3 fails to terminate in the conserved phenylalanine or tryptophan, so it likely reflects a read error. The rearrangement links TRBV28 to TRBJ2-7; 9 bases fit TRBD1. The germline CDR1 and CDR2 sequences are MDHEN and SYDVKM. The CDR3 length is 14 residues. V lost 2 bases, J lost 6 bases, and 5 bases stayed unmatched. This CDR3 is CASSLPGTGTEQYC. The DNA for the CDR3 is TGTGCCAGCAGTTTACCCGGGACAGGGACCGAGCAGTACTGC.

This CDR3 reads CASSRSTDSNQPQHF. CDR3 DNA sequence: TGCGCCAGCAGCCGCTCGACAGATAGCAATCAGCCCCAGCATTTT. The rearrangement links TRBV4-1 to TRBJ1-5; perhaps TRBD1 as D (5 bases). V was trimmed by 4 bases and J by 0 bases, leaving 10 bases between them. The V gene's germline CDR1 is MGHRA and CDR2 YSYEKL. The CDR3 extends over 15 amino acids.

This clonotype was detected ten times or more. The chain uses TRBV6-2 or TRBV6-3 and TRBJ2-5, with 8 bases identical to TRBD1. With V trimmed by 6 bases and J by 5 bases, 5 bases remained unmatched. The CDR3 totals 13 residues. The germline V gene encodes CDR1 MNHEY and CDR2 SVGEGT. CDR3: CASRSTGAETQYF. In nucleotides, the CDR3 is TGTGCCAGCAGATCGACAGGGGCGGAGACCCAGTACTTC.

In its sample, this clonotype was seen many times. The J gene is TRBJ1-2, the V gene TRBV29-1, with a possible D match to TRBD1 (6 bases). The germline V gene encodes CDR1 SQVTM and CDR2 ANQGSEA. This CDR3 is 13 amino acids long. V lost 6 bases, J lost 6 bases, and 17 bases lay in between. CDR3 residues: CSVQTGLRDGYTF. The DNA for the CDR3 is TGCAGCGTACAAACAGGGTTACGGGATGGCTACACCTTC.

The sample holds many counts of this clonotype. This sequence joins TRBV4-1 and TRBJ1-5; D is undetermined. CDR3 length equals 14 residues. With 2 bases removed from V and 1 base from J, the gap between germline ends came to 6 bases. Germline-derived CDR1 and CDR2 are MGHRA and YSYEKL. Here the CDR3 reads CASSQLSSNQPQHF. CDR3 coding DNA: TGCGCCAGCAGCCAACTCTCAAGCAATCAGCCCCAGCATTTT.

The rearrangement uses TRBV11-2 and TRBJ2-7; no clear D gene. V lost 0 bases, J lost 4 bases, and 10 bases lay in between. Looked up from germline, CDR1 is SGHAT and CDR2 is FQNNGV. CDR3 length equals 14 residues. CDR3 residues: CASSLDRNPYEQYF. The CDR3 nucleotides are TGTGCCAGCAGCTTAGACAGGAATCCGTACGAGCAGTACTTC.

This clonotype was observed once. The chain employs TRBV12-3 or TRBV12-4 and TRBJ1-5; D remains ambiguous. The ends were cut back, 6 bases at V and 6 bases at J, with 15 bases in the middle. The CDR3 consists of 14 residues. This chain's CDR3 is CASSPGRGGQPQHF. In DNA, the CDR3 is TGTGCCAGCAGCCCCGGCCGAGGAGGTCAGCCCCAGCATTTT.

This clonotype was recorded many times. The chain combines TRBV28 with TRBJ2-7; a possible D gene is TRBD1 (5 bases). The germline V and J ends were trimmed by 7 bases and 0 bases, with 19 bases remaining between them. CDR1 MDHEN and CDR2 SYDVKM come from the germline V gene. The CDR3 has 16 residues. CDR3 amino acids: CASTRRGSPVSYEQYF. The CDR3 nucleotides read TGTGCCAGCACTAGAAGGGGCAGCCCCGTCTCCTACGAGCAGTACTTC.